Listed here are 31 T cell receptor beta chains from one sample, sequenced in a study of prognosis after radiotherapy for stage I lung cancer. Multiplex PCR in two rounds served to amplify TCR beta CDR3 from genomic DNA. Primers (each specific to one TRBV or TRBJ gene) were used in first-round PCR. TCRdb reprocessed the multiplex PCR reads via MiXCR and lists one record per CDR3 protein. The table shows around 30,000 distinct CDR3 sequences, with about 29% occurring only once. Here the sequenced sample was PBMCs, taken before or after stereotactic body radiation therapy (not recorded which). The receptors shown here come from a donor over 45 with non-small cell lung cancer.

The table lists this clonotype with many counts. The chain uses TRBV7-6 and TRBJ2-3, with 9 positions matching TRBD1. The CDR3 runs to 15 residues. The V gene end was trimmed by 5 bases and the J gene end by 6 bases; junction bases not matched to a gene: 9. Per germline, CDR1 SGHVS and CDR2 FNYEAQ. The CDR3 DNA reads as TGTGCCAGCAGCCACGGGACAGGGAAGTGGGATACGCAGTATTTT. This gives the protein CASSHGTGKWDTQYF.

The sample holds many counts of this clonotype. The CDR3 reads CASSPQGQASGETQYF. The CDR3 coding sequence is TGTGCCAGCAGTCCCCAGGGACAGGCCTCGGGGGAGACCCAGTACTTC. V and J are TRBV12-3 or TRBV12-4 and TRBJ2-5; 8 bases map to TRBD1. This CDR3 comprises 16 residues. V lost 5 bases, J lost 5 bases, and 13 bases stayed unmatched.

As to this clonotype: At one end the junction does not follow the germline gene, possibly because of a read error. This sequence joins TRBV7-9 and TRBJ2-1, with D possibly TRBD1 on 5 matching bases. The CDR3 spans 16 residues. Per the germline V gene, CDR1 is SEHNR and CDR2 is FQNEAQ (reference sequence). The DNA of the CDR3 is TGCGCCAGCAGCTTGGAACAGGCAACCCGGAGCAATGAGCAGTTCTTC. This translates into CASSLEQATRSNEQFF. Based on the CDR3 plus reference TRBV7-9 and TRBJ2-1, the full variable domain is DTGVSQNPRHKITKRGQNVTFRCDPISEHNRLYWYRQTLGQGPEFLTYFQNEAQLEKSRLLSDRFSAERPKGSFSTLEIQRTEQGDSAMYLCASSLEQATRSNEQFFGPGTRLTVL.

Ten or more counts support this clonotype. The V gene is TRBV6-1, the J gene TRBJ2-7; D is uncertain. CDR1 is MNHNS and CDR2 is SASEGT in the germline V gene. V dropped 6 bases and J dropped 2 bases, with 11 bases sitting between them. The CDR3 is 13 amino acids. Written as DNA, the CDR3 is TGTGCCAGCAGCAGGACCCTAACCTACGAGCAGTACTTC. The encoded protein is CASSRTLTYEQYF.

The CDR3 loop is CASSRDTGTVKYYTF. DNA of the CDR3: TGTGCCAGCAGCCGCGACACCGGGACGGTCAAATACTACACCTTC. J is TRBJ1-2 and V is TRBV6-2 or TRBV6-3, with TRBD1 as a possible D gene (5 bases). CDR1 and CDR2 (germline): MNHEY, SVGEGT. The CDR3 length is 15 residues. V was pared by 6 bases and J by 10 bases, with 24 bases between.

Only a few counts were recorded for this clonotype. The chain is built from TRBV5-1 and TRBJ2-2; 9 nucleotides match TRBD1. CDR1 is SGHRS and CDR2 is YFSETQ in the germline V gene. The ends lost 5 bases at V and 2 bases at J; junction bases unmatched: 4. The CDR3 covers 15 residues. CDR3: CASRQGAQNTGELFF. Here the CDR3 DNA reads TGCGCCAGCAGACAGGGGGCGCAAAACACCGGGGAGCTGTTTTTT.

Note on this clonotype: This clone may be a read error of a much larger clone one base away. The chain is built from TRBV19 and TRBJ2-3, with TRBD2 matching over 8 bases. With V trimmed by 10 bases and J by 4 bases, 10 bases remained unmatched. In germline, CDR1 is LNHDA, CDR2 SQIVND (reference sequence). This CDR3 has 14 residues. Here the CDR3 reads CATSGLAGADTQYF. In nucleotides, the CDR3 is TGTGCCACATCGGGCCTAGCGGGCGCAGATACGCAGTATTTT.

As concerns this clonotype: Just one base apart from a much larger clone, this may be a read error. The gene calls are TRBV4-2 and TRBJ2-7, with 7 nucleotides matching TRBD2. V was pared by 5 bases and J by 3 bases, with 7 bases of the junction left unmatched. CDR1 and CDR2 from the germline V gene are LGHNA and YNFKEQ. This CDR3 has 14 residues. Here the CDR3 reads CASSKAGYDYEQYF. Here the CDR3 DNA reads TGTGCCAGCAGCAAAGCGGGATACGACTACGAGCAGTACTTC.

This clonotype was counted at least ten times. J is TRBJ2-7 and V is TRBV7-2; unclear D gene. The CDR3 contains 16 residues. Germline-derived CDR1 and CDR2 are SGHTA and FQGNSA. The V gene lost 4 bases and the J gene lost 5 bases, with 21 bases spanning the gap. The CDR3 spells CASSSLPRTETHEQYF. CDR3 DNA: TGTGCCAGCAGCTCCCTCCCCAGGACCGAAACCCACGAGCAGTACTTC.

This sequence joins TRBV6-1 and TRBJ2-7, with TRBD1 as a possible D gene (6 bases). Germline CDR1 MNHNS, CDR2 SASEGT. Trimming took 5 bases from V and 4 from J, leaving 18 bases between them. The CDR3 is 15 residues long. The CDR3 region is CASSQAGTWGYEQYF. CDR3 nucleotides: TGTGCCAGCAGTCAGGCCGGGACATGGGGGTACGAGCAGTACTTC.

The chain joins TRBV20-1 to TRBJ2-7; D may be TRBD1 or TRBD2 (6 bases each). The CDR3 has 16 amino acids. V lost 4 bases to trimming and J lost 2 bases, with 21 bases between them. The germline CDR1 and CDR2 sequences are DFQATT and SNEGSKA (reference sequence). The CDR3 loop is CSAIVQGAGLPYEQYF. CDR3 nucleotide sequence: TGCAGTGCTATCGTACAGGGCGCGGGGCTTCCCTACGAGCAGTACTTC.

This clonotype was seen repeatedly, ten times or more. V and J are TRBV6-2 or TRBV6-3 and TRBJ2-1, with TRBD2 matching over 12 bases. Germline V gene data show CDR1 as MNHEY and CDR2 as SVGEGT. The V gene end was trimmed by 2 bases and the J gene end by 0 bases; junction bases not matched to a gene: 5. The CDR3 contains 18 residues. The CDR3 spells CASSYPLGLAGSYNEQFF. The CDR3 DNA reads TGTGCCAGCAGTTACCCCCTGGGACTAGCGGGCTCCTACAATGAGCAGTTCTTC.

Ten or more counts support this clonotype. The V call is TRBV19, the J call TRBJ2-1; 12 nucleotides agree with TRBD1. The junction had 11 bases not matched to a gene; V was cut back by 10 bases and J by 4 bases. Germline assignment: CDR1 LNHDA and CDR2 SQIVND (reference sequence). There are 16 residues in the CDR3. For the CDR3, the DNA is TGTGCCATCGGGACAGGGGGCCGGAAAGGGTACAATGAGCAGTTCTTC. Protein product: CAIGTGGRKGYNEQFF.

This clonotype was counted between two and nine times. The chain recombines TRBV7-9 with TRBJ2-4, with D possibly matching TRBD1 (6 bases). CDR3 length: 13 residues. Trimming took off 5 bases at V and 6 bases at J, with 11 bases between the two ends. Germline V lookup: CDR1 SEHNR, CDR2 FQNEAQ (reference sequence). CDR3 DNA sequence: TGTGCCAGCAGCGTCACAGGGAGAAACATTCAGTACTTC. Its translation is CASSVTGRNIQYF.

This clonotype has a handful of counts. A much bigger clone sits one base away, suggesting this may be a read error. The J gene is TRBJ1-6, the V gene TRBV7-2, with a tentative D call TRBD1 (6 bases). Looked up from germline, CDR1 is SGHTA and CDR2 is FQGNSA. The CDR3 has 14 residues. V gave up 5 bases and J gave up 8 bases, with 13 bases separating them. The CDR3 DNA reads as TGTGCCAGCAGCCGTGGACAGCTGGATTCACCCCTCCACTTT. It is translated as CASSRGQLDSPLHF.

Ten or more counts support this clonotype. This chain joins TRBV5-1 and TRBJ2-7, with D perhaps assigned TRBD1 or TRBD2 (7 bases each). This CDR3 comprises 16 residues. V was clipped by 4 bases and J by 3 bases, with 20 bases between them. CDR1 is SGHRS and CDR2 is YFSETQ in the germline V gene. CDR3 bases: TGCGCCAGCAGCATCAATCGACAGGGAGGGGGCTACGAGCAGTACTTC. This translates into CASSINRQGGGYEQYF.

This clonotype was counted many times. This rearrangement joins TRBV3-1 to TRBJ2-7; the D call may be TRBD1 or TRBD2 (5 bases each). Germline CDR1 reads LGHDT; CDR2 reads YNNKEL (reference sequence). Trimming shortened V by 1 base and J by 2 bases, and 9 bases separated the two germline ends. The CDR3 sequence is 14 residues long. The CDR3, as DNA: TGTGCCAGCAGCCAAGCCGGGACGGCCTACGAGCAGTACTTC. Residues: CASSQAGTAYEQYF.

The DNA of the CDR3 is TGTGCCACCAGTGACCCCGGGACAGGGGACTGCAATCAGCCCCAGCATTTT. Translated, it gives CATSDPGTGDCNQPQHF. The V call is TRBV24-1, the J call TRBJ1-5, with 10 positions matching TRBD1. The CDR3 extends over 17 amino acids. V was pared by 4 bases and J by 2 bases, with 7 bases of the junction left unmatched. CDR1 KGHDR and CDR2 SFDVKD come from the germline V gene.

In regard to this clonotype: One base away lies a much larger clone, so this may be a sequencing read error. V gene TRBV29-1 combines with J gene TRBJ1-5, with 9 bases aligning to TRBD1. Trimming at V came to 4 bases and at J to 7 bases, leaving 8 bases not matched to a gene. The CDR3 consists of 14 residues. From germline, CDR1 is SQVTM and CDR2 ANQGSEA. CDR3 residues: CSVAGTGREQPQHF. For the CDR3, the DNA is TGCAGCGTTGCCGGGACAGGGCGGGAACAGCCCCAGCATTTT.

Ten or more counts support this clonotype. V usage is TRBV12-3 or TRBV12-4 and J usage is TRBJ2-1, with 8 bases aligning to TRBD2. Germline trimming cut 10 bases from V and 4 bases from J; bases unmatched to any gene: 18. CDR3 length equals 17 residues. The CDR3 region has the DNA TGTGCCATCCAGTTTGGTTTTAGCGGGAAGCCTTACAATGAGCAGTTCTTC. It yields the protein CAIQFGFSGKPYNEQFF.

This clonotype was recorded at least ten times. The CDR3 region has the DNA TGTGCCAGCAGCCCCTTTGGAGTGATATACAATGAGCAGTTCTTC. This codes for CASSPFGVIYNEQFF. This chain joins TRBV3-1 and TRBJ2-1; no clear D gene. CDR1 and CDR2 (germline): LGHDT, YNNKEL (reference sequence). Trimming took 4 bases from V and 4 from J, leaving 14 bases between them. CDR3 length equals 15 residues.

This clonotype was found many times. This sequence joins TRBV20-1 and TRBJ2-1, with no clear D. The V gene lost 2 bases and the J gene lost 0 bases, with 8 bases spanning the gap. CDR1 is DFQATT and CDR2 is SNEGSKA in the germline V gene (reference sequence). This CDR3 spans 14 amino acids. The CDR3 nucleotides read TGCAGTGCTAGACAGCCGAGCTCCTACAATGAGCAGTTCTTC. Its translation: CSARQPSSYNEQFF.

This sequence joins TRBV6-1 and TRBJ2-7, with D possibly being TRBD2 (5 bases). The CDR3 sequence is 15 residues long. The ends were cut back, 7 bases at V and 2 bases at J, with 18 bases in the middle. Germline CDR1 reads MNHNS; CDR2 reads SASEGT. CDR3 DNA: TGTGCCAGCAACGATATATTGCGGGCCCCCTACGAGCAGTACTTC. It translates to CASNDILRAPYEQYF.

In this sample, this clonotype turned up many times. The gene calls are TRBV6-1 and TRBJ2-7; TRBD2 matches at 11 bases. Looked up from germline, CDR1 is MNHNS and CDR2 is SASEGT. The CDR3 has 14 amino acids. Trimming removed 8 bases from V and 6 bases from J; junction bases left unmatched: 9. The CDR3 loop reads CASAQTSGTTEQYF. Here the CDR3 DNA reads TGTGCCAGCGCCCAGACTAGCGGGACTACCGAGCAGTACTTC.

The CDR3 loop reads CASSFSSCHIVNYGYTF. The DNA for the CDR3 is TGTGCCAGCAGTTTCTCGTCGTGCCACATCGTGAACTATGGCTACACCTTC. The chain carries TRBV28 and TRBJ1-2; no definite D call. The CDR3 has 17 residues. Germline loops: CDR1 MDHEN, CDR2 SYDVKM. V shed 3 bases and J shed 2 bases, with 19 bases lying between them.

This clonotype was counted ten times or more. The chain has TRBV6-1 and TRBJ1-1, with D unclear. Germline V gene sequence: CDR1 MNHNS, CDR2 SASEGT. Trimming took off 4 bases at V and 5 bases at J, with 11 bases between the two ends. This CDR3 comprises 13 residues. The DNA for the CDR3 is TGTGCCAGCAGTGGGGCAGGCGGGACTGAAGCTTTCTTT. Residues: CASSGAGGTEAFF.

Points on this clonotype: Given a far larger clone just one base away, this is likely a sequencing read error. CDR3 residues: CDSSPRGVREGYEQYF. The DNA of the CDR3 is TGTGACAGCAGCCCCAGGGGGGTGCGGGAGGGATACGAGCAGTACTTC. V usage is TRBV28 and J usage is TRBJ2-7, with 9 bases aligning to TRBD2. CDR3 length: 16 residues. The germline gives CDR1 MDHEN, CDR2 SYDVKM.

For this clonotype: A much bigger clone sits one base away, suggesting this may be a read error. The rearrangement uses TRBV13 and TRBJ2-1, with 7 bases matching TRBD2. The CDR3 runs 17 residues. CDR1 PRHDT and CDR2 FYEKMQ come from the germline V gene (reference sequence). CDR3 nucleotides: TGTGCCAGCAGCACCAGTGCCGCGGCGGGAGTATCCAATGAGCGGTTCTTC. It is translated as CASSTSAAAGVSNERFF.

This clonotype was found many times. This rearrangement joins TRBV27 to TRBJ2-3; the match to TRBD2 covers 14 bases. The CDR3 is made up of 16 amino acids. The V gene end was trimmed by 7 bases and the J gene end by 4 bases; junction bases not matched to a gene: 7. CDR1 is MNHEY and CDR2 is SMNVEV in the germline V gene (reference sequence). The CDR3 here is CASKPRLAGGPDTQYF. In nucleotides, the CDR3 is TGTGCCAGCAAACCTCGACTAGCGGGAGGGCCAGATACGCAGTATTTT.

Comment on this clonotype: A much larger clone lies a single base off, so this may be a read error. V is TRBV6-2 or TRBV6-3 and J is TRBJ1-1, with TRBD1 identical over 10 bases. CDR3 length equals 16 residues. V was clipped by 11 bases and J by 4 bases; unmatched bases: 16. The germline V gene has CDR1 MNHEY and CDR2 SVGEGT. The CDR3 sequence is CAGRSGQGIWGTEAFF. The CDR3 DNA sequence: TGTGCCGGTCGTTCGGGACAGGGGATATGGGGCACTGAAGCTTTCTTT.

About this clonotype: A clone one base away is much larger, so this may be a read error. This rearrangement joins TRBV6-2 or TRBV6-3 to TRBJ2-5, with TRBD2 identical over 8 bases. CDR1 is MNHEY, CDR2 SVGEGT, per germline. After removal of 5 bases from V and 6 bases from J, the junction contained 20 bases not matched to a gene. This CDR3 spans 18 amino acids. The CDR3 sequence is CASSVMQRGSGGLKTQYF. The CDR3 region has the DNA TGTGCCAGCAGTGTAATGCAGCGGGGGTCCGGGGGCCTGAAGACCCAGTACTTC.